The clone carrying this T cell receptor beta chain was found once. The table came from immunoSEQ multiplex PCR; TCRdb's copy has only in-frame clones and leaves some out. The repertoire includes over 2 million clones, about nine tenths of them detected once, and roughly 0.34% sits in the top ten. The data were obtained in a study of shared clonotypes between healthy human individuals. Germline V gene data show CDR1 as SEHNR and CDR2 as FQNEAQ (reference sequence). The CDR3 runs to 19 residues. V dropped 7 bases and J dropped 2; count of bases not matched to a gene: 20. This chain links TRBV7-9 with TRBJ2-1; 7 positions match TRBD2. This sequence was found in a man aged 18-30 years in good health. Some clones in this sample may be carry-over from other donors' samples. Sequenced sample: naive CD4+ T cells from PBMCs. Subset given: CD45RA+ positively selected. CDR3 region: CASNPPMGLADGTYNEQFF. The CDR3 DNA is TGTGCCAGCAACCCCCCTATGGGGCTAGCGGATGGGACCTACAATGAGCAGTTCTTC.